The clone carrying this TCR beta chain was found many times. Its matching antigen is unknown. Unique molecular identifier tags were affixed to discrete cDNA molecules. Using its own MiXCR run on the 5' RACE reads, TCRdb lists one record per CDR3 protein. This table holds approximately 88,000 distinct CDR3 sequences, approximately 13% found once. The data were obtained in a study of early T cells in non-severe SARS-CoV-2 infection. Study at large: From unsorted whole blood, bulk RNA was sequenced, and the chains remained unpaired. The study, taken as a whole, reports: The matching step, a VDJdb search, favored anti-spike CD8 responses and missed private and CD4 specificities.

Trimming pared 3 bases from V and 2 bases from J, leaving 18 bases between. The CDR3 totals 16 residues. Germline assignment: CDR1 DFQATT and CDR2 SNEGSKA (reference sequence). Material: whole blood. This clonotype was obtained from an adult who was a healthcare worker with PCR-confirmed SARS-CoV-2 infection or an uninfected control (not recorded which). The chain is built from TRBV20-1 and TRBJ2-3, with D perhaps TRBD2 (6 bases). CDR3 sequence reads: CSASDQAGPSTDTQYF. CDR3 coding DNA: TGCAGTGCTAGTGATCAGGCGGGACCCTCCACAGATACGCAGTATTTT.